The entry below gives a single TCR beta chain sequence along with its context. Its antigen is not identified. Germline CDR1 is SGHRS and CDR2 is YFSETQ. Unmatched junction bases numbered 6, after V lost 4 bases and J lost 7 bases. The CDR3 is 15 residues long. The data stem from a study of CD8 T cells in ankylosing spondylitis. Study results and limitations: Disease-linked clones bore a CD8+ phenotype and were relatively rare in peripheral blood. One TCR beta motif, made up of eight or nine highly homologous variants, appeared characteristic of ankylosing spondylitis blood. Significant enrichment of disease-linked clones was reportedly seen in matched ankylosing spondylitis synovial fluid.

Quantitative 5'-RACE with molecular barcodes generated TCR beta libraries. TCRdb used MiXCR to reprocess the 5' RACE reads, holding one entry per CDR3 protein. The table includes fewer than 180,000 distinct CDR3 sequences, more than 40% detected once. The clonotype comes from a male donor with ankylosing spondylitis. The V and J genes are TRBV5-1 and TRBJ2-1; TRBD2 aligns across 12 bases. The specimen was synovial fluid, either unsorted or a sorted T cell fraction (not recorded which). CDR3 protein: CASSKPGLAGNEQFF. CDR3 DNA: TGCGCCAGCAGCAAGCCGGGACTAGCGGGTAATGAGCAGTTCTTC.